This entry concerns a single T cell receptor (beta chain). Its specificity is unknown. CD45RO-negative, CCR7-positively selected cells formed the naive CD8 fraction, excluding terminally differentiated effector memory CD45RA+ cells. These data are taken from a study of shared clonotypes between healthy human individuals. As for the study in general: The donors, a couple of women and three men, were aged 18 to 49.

For every subset, genomic DNA was evenly distributed across several immunoSEQ plates. Sequenced by immunoSEQ multiplex PCR; TCRdb stores in-frame clones only, minus some. This sample has around 2,000,000 clones; about 95% occur once, and the top ten carry around 1%. The CDR3 sequence is 15 residues long. CDR1 and CDR2 from the germline V gene are KGHSH and LQKENI. Trimming stripped 3 bases from V and 2 bases from J, with 10 bases between. Study-wide points: Naive subsets, compared against memory subsets, generally had larger estimated richness values.

This rearrangement joins TRBV18 to TRBJ2-2; unclear D gene. Sequences were obtained from naive CD8+ T cells sorted from blood. The clonotype comes from a man aged 18 to 29 in good health. The CDR3 coding sequence is TGTGCCAGCTCACCCGGAGTCCTTAACACCGGGGAGCTGTTTTTT. This encodes CASSPGVLNTGELFF.